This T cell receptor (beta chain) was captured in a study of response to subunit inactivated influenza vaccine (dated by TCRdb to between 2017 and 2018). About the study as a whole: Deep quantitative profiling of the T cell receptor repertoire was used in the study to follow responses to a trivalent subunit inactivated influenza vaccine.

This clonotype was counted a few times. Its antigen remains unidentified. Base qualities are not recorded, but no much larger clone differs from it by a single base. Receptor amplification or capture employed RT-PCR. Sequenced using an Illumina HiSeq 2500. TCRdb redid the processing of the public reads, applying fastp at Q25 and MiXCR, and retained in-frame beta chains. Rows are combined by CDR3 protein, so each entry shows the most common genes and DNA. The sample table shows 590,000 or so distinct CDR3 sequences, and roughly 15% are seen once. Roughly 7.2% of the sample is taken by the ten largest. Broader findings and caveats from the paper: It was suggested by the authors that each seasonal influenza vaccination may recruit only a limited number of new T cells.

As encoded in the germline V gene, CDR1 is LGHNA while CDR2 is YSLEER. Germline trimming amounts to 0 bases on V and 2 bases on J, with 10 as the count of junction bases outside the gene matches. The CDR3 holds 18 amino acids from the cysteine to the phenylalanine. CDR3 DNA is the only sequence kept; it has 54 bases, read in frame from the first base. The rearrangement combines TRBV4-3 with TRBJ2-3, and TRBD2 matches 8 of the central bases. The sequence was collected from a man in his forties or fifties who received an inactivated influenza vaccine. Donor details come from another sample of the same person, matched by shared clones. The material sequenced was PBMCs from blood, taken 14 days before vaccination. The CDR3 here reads CASSQDFLAGPDTDTQYF. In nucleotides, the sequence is TGCGCCAGCAGCCAAGATTTCTTAGCGGGACCAGACACAGATACGCAGTATTTT.